There are many counts of the clone carrying this TCR beta chain. Antigen: not known. V shed 3 bases and J shed 2 bases, with 14 bases lying between them. The V gene's germline CDR1 is DFQATT and CDR2 SNEGSKA (reference sequence). There are 14 residues in the CDR3. This entry is derived from a study of Ad26.COV2.S vaccination and SARS-CoV-2 variants. Study results and limitations: People given the vaccine had a wider spike-specific TCR breadth than placebo recipients did. There was reportedly substantial breadth in spike-specific CD8+ and CD4+ T cell responses after vaccination.

The sample's treatment: about 20 received Ad26.COV2.S at low or high dose, single or two shots; several received placebo; per-sample allocation not given. After the first vaccine or placebo injection, samples were drawn on day 63. In Boston, an adult donor aged 18-55 years took part. Sequencing used immunoSEQ multiplex PCR; TCRdb keeps in-frame clones, though not all of them. The sample lists about 320,000 clones, around four fifths occurring once. The material sequenced was peripheral blood, taken in a trial of Ad26.COV2.S vaccine versus placebo. This clonotype was obtained from a person aged 18-65 years who received the Ad26.COV2.S COVID-19 vaccine or a placebo. The chain joins TRBV20-1 to TRBJ2-7; D may be TRBD2 (5 bases). CDR3 residues: CSASSDLSTYEQYF. Here the CDR3 DNA reads TGCAGTGCTAGTTCGGACTTGTCAACCTACGAGCAGTACTTC.